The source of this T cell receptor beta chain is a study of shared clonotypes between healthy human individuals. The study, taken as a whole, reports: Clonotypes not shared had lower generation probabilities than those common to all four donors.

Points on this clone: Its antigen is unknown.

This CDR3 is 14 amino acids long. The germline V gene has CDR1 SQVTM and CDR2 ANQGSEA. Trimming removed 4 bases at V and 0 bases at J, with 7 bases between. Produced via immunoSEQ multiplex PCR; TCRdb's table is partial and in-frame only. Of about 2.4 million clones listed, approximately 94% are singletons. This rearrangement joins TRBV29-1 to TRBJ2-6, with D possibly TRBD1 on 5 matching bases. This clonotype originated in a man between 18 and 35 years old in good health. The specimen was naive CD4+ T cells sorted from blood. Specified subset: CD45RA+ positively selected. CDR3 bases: TGCAGCGTTGGACAGACCTCTGGGGCCAACGTCCTGACTTTC. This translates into CSVGQTSGANVLTF. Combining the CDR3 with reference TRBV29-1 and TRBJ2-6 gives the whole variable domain SAVISQKPSRDICQRGTSLTIQCQVDSQVTMMFWYRQQPGQSLTLIATANQGSEATYESGFVIDKFPISRPNLTFSTLTVSNMSPEDSSIYLCSVGQTSGANVLTFGAGSRLTVL.